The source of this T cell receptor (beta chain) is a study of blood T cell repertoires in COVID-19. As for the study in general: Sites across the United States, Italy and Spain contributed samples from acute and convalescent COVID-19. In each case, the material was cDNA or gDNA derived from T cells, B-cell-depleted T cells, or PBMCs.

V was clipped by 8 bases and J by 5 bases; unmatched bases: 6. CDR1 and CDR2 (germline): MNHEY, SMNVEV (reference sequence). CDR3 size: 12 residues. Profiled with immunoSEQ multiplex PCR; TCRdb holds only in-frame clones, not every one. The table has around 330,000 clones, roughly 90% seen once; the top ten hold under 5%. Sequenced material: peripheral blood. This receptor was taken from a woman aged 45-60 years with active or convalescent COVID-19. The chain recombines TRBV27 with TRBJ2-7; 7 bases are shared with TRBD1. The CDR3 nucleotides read TGTGCCAGCTCAACGACAGGGAACGAGCAGTACTTC. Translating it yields CASSTTGNEQYF.